Below, 21 T cell receptor beta chains from the same sample are listed, as sequenced in a study of blood T cell repertoires in COVID-19. Measured with immunoSEQ multiplex PCR; TCRdb has only the in-frame clones, and not every one. Of some 300,000 clones listed, around nine tenths were seen once; the top ten hold less than 3%. Sequenced sample: PBMCs or T cells enriched from blood (not recorded which). Receptors originate from a woman aged 50 to 60 who had been exposed to COVID-19.

This rearrangement joins TRBV28 to TRBJ2-3, with D hard to call. The V gene's germline CDR1 is MDHEN and CDR2 SYDVKM. The CDR3 runs 13 residues. The V end lost 6 bases, the J end lost 0 bases, and 7 bases lay between the germline ends. As DNA, the CDR3 is TGTGCCAGCAGACCAACTAGCACAGATACGCAGTATTTT. This sequence encodes CASRPTSTDTQYF.

J is TRBJ2-5 and V is TRBV7-9; D remains unclear. V shed 8 bases and J shed 4 bases, with 20 bases lying between them. This CDR3 has 15 residues. Germline V gene lookup returns CDR1 SEHNR and CDR2 FQNEAQ (reference sequence). The CDR3 is CASSLSQSRGETQYF. CDR3 in DNA: TGTGCCAGCTCCCTTAGTCAGAGTAGAGGAGAGACCCAGTACTTC.

The V call is TRBV7-4, the J call TRBJ2-2, with D possibly matching TRBD2 (5 bases). The CDR3 is 17 amino acids. Germline V CDR1 and CDR2: SGHVT, SQSDAQ. Trimming stripped 4 bases from V and 4 bases from J, with 19 bases between. The CDR3 loop is CASSSRPDSLSTGELFF. The CDR3, as DNA: TGTGCCAGCAGCTCCCGACCGGACTCTTTATCCACCGGGGAGCTGTTTTTT.

This chain joins TRBV19 and TRBJ1-5; D may be TRBD1 (6 bases). Trimming took off 11 bases at V and 1 base at J, with 18 bases between the two ends. CDR1 is LNHDA, CDR2 SQIVND, per germline (reference sequence). The CDR3 is made up of 15 amino acids. Here the CDR3 DNA reads TGTGCCGATCGAGGGGCAGGACAGAGCAATCAGCCCCAGCATTTT. Protein product: CADRGAGQSNQPQHF.

V and J are TRBV28 and TRBJ1-2; possibly TRBD1 for D (6 bases). Trimming cost V 10 bases and J 4 bases, with 10 bases left between them. From germline, CDR1 is MDHEN and CDR2 SYDVKM. The CDR3 has 11 residues. The CDR3 coding sequence is TGTGCCACTGGGGGCCGCTATGGCTACACCTTC. This codes for CATGGRYGYTF.

This clone has just a few counts. The CDR3 sequence is CASSRDSIWAPLHF. The CDR3 DNA sequence: TGTGCCAGCAGCCGGGACTCTATTTGGGCACCCCTCCACTTT. V gene TRBV5-6 combines with J gene TRBJ1-6; a possible D gene is TRBD1 (5 bases). CDR3 size: 14 residues. The V gene's germline CDR1 is SGHDT and CDR2 YYEEEE. The V end lost 4 bases, the J end lost 11 bases, and 16 bases lay between the germline ends.

The V and J genes are TRBV7-2 and TRBJ2-5; 7 positions agree with TRBD2. The CDR3 totals 16 residues. J lost 6 bases, V lost 5 bases, and 15 bases had no gene match. From germline, CDR1 is SGHTA and CDR2 FQGNSA. The CDR3: CASSPLLVAGAQTQYF. CDR3 bases: TGTGCCAGCAGCCCCCTTCTAGTAGCGGGCGCACAGACCCAGTACTTC.

The gene calls are TRBV27 and TRBJ2-3, with D tentatively TRBD2 (6 bases). The germline V gene encodes CDR1 MNHEY and CDR2 SMNVEV (reference sequence). The V and J ends lost 6 bases and 3 bases respectively, with 16 bases between them. The CDR3 has 15 amino acids. CDR3 amino acids: CASRIGTALTDTQYF. CDR3 coding DNA: TGTGCCAGCAGGATCGGGACTGCCCTGACAGATACGCAGTATTTT.

V usage is TRBV21-1 and J usage is TRBJ2-1; the D segment call TRBD2 is taken from the table without a DNA check. TRBV21-1 is given as a pseudogene. CDR3 length equals 19 residues. The CDR3 DNA sequence: TGTGCCAGCAGCAAAGTGACTAGCGGGGGAAGACACTCCTACAATGAGCAGTTCTTC. It translates to CASSKVTSGGRHSYNEQFF.

The chain has TRBV30 and TRBJ1-1; tentative D call: TRBD1 (6 bases). CDR1 and CDR2 from the germline V gene are GTSNPN and SVGIG (reference sequence). The CDR3 has 16 residues. V lost 2 bases and J 0 bases, leaving 16 bases between the germline ends. The CDR3 here is CAWSIGQTLMNTEAFF. The CDR3, as DNA: TGTGCCTGGAGTATCGGACAGACTTTAATGAACACTGAAGCTTTCTTT.

The chain is built from TRBV30 and TRBJ1-2; 7 positions agree with TRBD1. Per germline, CDR1 GTSNPN and CDR2 SVGIG (reference sequence). The V and J ends lost 2 bases and 5 bases, in that order; junction bases with no gene match: 11. This CDR3 comprises 15 residues. This CDR3 is CAWSPGAGGWYGYTF. The CDR3 coding sequence is TGTGCCTGGAGTCCTGGGGCAGGGGGTTGGTATGGCTACACCTTC. Supplemented by reference TRBV30 and TRBJ1-2, the full variable domain reads SQTIHQWPATLVQPVGSPLSLECTVEGTSNPNLYWYRQAAGRGLQLLFYSVGIGQISSEVPQNLSASRPQDRQFILSSKKLLLSDSGFYLCAWSPGAGGWYGYTFGSGTRLTVV.

This clone was recorded once. The rearrangement joins TRBV3-1 (or the pseudogene TRBV3-2) to TRBJ1-2; D might be TRBD1 (5 bases). The V gene lost 6 bases and the J gene lost 0 bases, with 17 bases spanning the gap. CDR1 LGHDT and CDR2 YNNKEL come from the germline V gene (reference sequence). CDR3 length equals 16 residues. Written as DNA, the CDR3 is TGTGCCAGCAGACAAAGCGGGACGCTAGCTAACTATGGCTACACCTTC. Translated, it gives CASRQSGTLANYGYTF.

V and J are TRBV10-3 and TRBJ1-1; D is ambiguous. The ends were cut back, 4 bases at V and 1 base at J, with 10 bases in the middle. CDR3 length: 14 amino acids. Germline assignment: CDR1 ENHRY and CDR2 SYGVKD. The CDR3 coding sequence is TGTGCCATCAGTGCTGGATTAGCGAACACTGAAGCTTTCTTT. It is translated as CAISAGLANTEAFF.

V usage is TRBV2 and J usage is TRBJ1-2; D is uncertain. V gave up 4 bases and J gave up 8 bases, with 20 bases separating them. The CDR3 runs to 15 residues. Germline lookup yields CDR1 SNHLY and CDR2 FYNNEI. This CDR3 is CASSVPSKRLDGYTF. The CDR3 DNA reads TGTGCCAGCAGTGTTCCCTCAAAGCGGCTGGACGGCTACACCTTC.

This clone was counted a few times. The chain is built from TRBV10-3 and TRBJ1-3, with 7 positions matching TRBD1. The CDR3 spans 17 residues. From germline, CDR1 is ENHRY and CDR2 SYGVKD. Trimming took 4 bases from V and 2 from J; bases not matched to a gene: 11. In DNA, the CDR3 is TGTGCCATCAGTGCCGGGGCCCCGCAGGGGGCTGGAAACACCATATATTTT. Translation gives CAISAGAPQGAGNTIYF.

The chain carries TRBV7-2 and TRBJ2-3; 12 bases map to TRBD2. The CDR3 covers 19 residues. Losses at the gene ends were 4 bases for V and 3 bases for J; bases not matched to a gene: 14. Germline V gene lookup returns CDR1 SGHTA and CDR2 FQGNSA. CDR3 DNA sequence: TGTGCCAGCAGCTCCCAGGCCCTAGCGGGGGGGCCGTTGACAGATACGCAGTATTTT. Amino acids: CASSSQALAGGPLTDTQYF.

This clone was observed a few times. The chain employs TRBV2 and TRBJ1-5; maybe TRBD1 (5 bases). Germline CDR1 reads SNHLY; CDR2 reads FYNNEI. The V end lost 5 bases, the J end lost 4 bases, and 21 bases lay between the germline ends. The CDR3 is 17 residues long. CDR3 sequence (DNA): TGTGCCAGCAGTACCTCCGGGGCGGGCGGAGGGAATCAGCCCCAGCATTTT. The encoded protein is CASSTSGAGGGNQPQHF. Filled out from reference TRBV2 and TRBJ1-5, the complete variable domain reads EPEVTQTPSHQVTQMGQEVILRCVPISNHLYFYWYRQILGQKVEFLVSFYNNEISEKSEIFDDQFSVERPDGSNFTLKIRSTKLEDSAMYFCASSTSGAGGGNQPQHFGDGTRLSIL.

V is TRBV28 and J is TRBJ1-6; no definite D call. From germline, CDR1 is MDHEN and CDR2 SYDVKM. Trimming cost V 2 bases and J 0 bases, with 14 bases left between them. CDR3 length equals 18 residues. CDR3 sequence reads: CASSLQILVNSYNSPLHF. CDR3 in DNA: TGTGCCAGCAGTTTACAAATACTGGTGAACTCCTATAATTCACCCCTCCACTTT.

The rearrangement links TRBV5-1 to TRBJ1-2; 7 nucleotides match TRBD1. V shed 0 bases and J 3 bases; nucleotides not matched to a gene: 5. Germline V gene lookup returns CDR1 SGHRS and CDR2 YFSETQ. This CDR3 has 15 amino acids. The CDR3 spells CASSLERGQYYGYTF. The CDR3 region has the DNA TGCGCCAGCAGCTTGGAGAGGGGGCAGTACTATGGCTACACCTTC.

The chain carries TRBV6-1 and TRBJ1-2; D may be TRBD1 (5 bases). This CDR3 spans 13 amino acids. Between the trimmed V and J ends, which lost 1 base and 3 bases, there was a span of 6 bases. Germline V gene lookup returns CDR1 MNHNS and CDR2 SASEGT. The DNA of the CDR3 is TGTGCCAGCAGTGAAGGGGGGGACTATGGCTACACCTTC. It translates to CASSEGGDYGYTF.

This clone showed up just a few times. The rearrangement joins TRBV23-1 to TRBJ1-1, with D possibly matching TRBD1 (6 bases). TRBV23-1 is annotated as an ORF whose role is uncertain. V lost 1 base to trimming and J lost 3 bases, with 15 bases between them. The CDR3 contains 16 residues. CDR3 sequence: CASSQYPGTTDTEAFF. The CDR3 DNA follows: TGCGCCAGCAGTCAATACCCCGGGACAACAGACACTGAAGCTTTCTTT.